This entry describes one T cell receptor (beta chain). Germline V gene data show CDR1 as MNHEY and CDR2 as SMNVEV (reference sequence). Trimming took 5 bases from V and 6 from J; bases not matched to a gene: 10. The CDR3 runs to 16 residues. The data are from a study of blood T cell repertoires in COVID-19. Overall study context: COVID-19 samples, acute and convalescent, were from the United States, Italy and Spain. PBMCs, B-cell-depleted T cells, or T cells provided the cDNA or gDNA that made up the material.

Per the authors' pipeline: Quantification of nucleated cells was approximated via reference gene primer amplification. Assay: immunoSEQ multiplex PCR; the TCRdb copy retains only in-frame clones and omits some. V and J calls and clone size are given by that table; D and trimming were obtained from the DNA. This table holds under 200,000 clones, 70% to 90% found once. This receptor was obtained from a man aged 18 to 29 with acute or convalescent COVID-19. The chain joins TRBV27 to TRBJ1-6; 7 bases line up with TRBD1. Sequenced sample: peripheral blood. CDR3 region: CASSGWDSFTNSPLHF. DNA of the CDR3: TGTGCCAGCAGTGGGTGGGACAGCTTTACTAATTCACCCCTCCACTTT.